The 27 T cell receptor beta chains below come from one sample, sequenced in a study of blood T cell repertoires in COVID-19. Libraries were prepared by immunoSEQ multiplex PCR; TCRdb keeps only in-frame clonotypes and omits some of them. The table records approximately 140,000 clones, about 82% of them present only once. The sample consisted of peripheral blood. The receptors derive from a woman aged 60-75 years with acute or convalescent COVID-19.

The sample holds a few counts of this clone. The rearrangement joins TRBV7-9 to TRBJ1-2; tentative D call: TRBD1 (5 bases). Between the trimmed V and J ends, which lost 9 bases and 1 base, there was a span of 18 bases. The germline gives CDR1 SEHNR, CDR2 FQNEAQ (reference sequence). This CDR3 spans 15 amino acids. The CDR3 loop is CASEQGGGINYGYTF. In DNA form, the CDR3 reads TGTGCCAGTGAGCAGGGCGGAGGGATTAACTATGGCTACACCTTC.

Notes on this clone: This same CDR3 is encoded by further DNA sequences in the sample. V gene TRBV29-1 combines with J gene TRBJ2-7; 7 positions agree with TRBD2. This CDR3 has 12 residues. J lost 2 bases, V lost 4 bases, and 2 bases had no gene match. Looked up from germline, CDR1 is SQVTM and CDR2 is ANQGSEA. In DNA form, the CDR3 reads TGCAGCGTTGCCAGCGGGGCCTACGAGCAGTACTTC. Amino acid sequence: CSVASGAYEQYF.

J is TRBJ2-7 and V is TRBV19; TRBD1 matches at 10 bases. The CDR3 spans 14 residues. Trimming at V came to 4 bases and at J to 3 bases, leaving 3 bases not matched to a gene. The V gene's germline CDR1 is LNHDA and CDR2 SQIVND (reference sequence). CDR3: CASSRDRGNYEQYF. Here the CDR3 DNA reads TGTGCCAGTAGTAGGGACAGGGGTAACTACGAGCAGTACTTC.

The rearrangement joins TRBV5-1 to TRBJ1-1; the D is unclear. This CDR3 is 15 amino acids long. Germline CDR1 reads SGHRS; CDR2 reads YFSETQ. V was clipped by 0 bases and J by 5 bases, with 14 bases between them. The CDR3 protein is CASSLVLGRITEAFF. The CDR3 nucleotides read TGCGCCAGCAGCTTGGTCCTGGGCCGGATAACTGAAGCTTTCTTT.

The chain joins TRBV13 to TRBJ2-2, with D unclear. Deletions cut 1 base from V and 6 bases from J, with 21 bases between. The CDR3 runs to 18 residues. Per the germline V gene, CDR1 is PRHDT and CDR2 is FYEKMQ (reference sequence). The CDR3 DNA follows: TGTGCCAGCAGCTTAGTCATGTCGGGTAGTCTGTCCGCCGGGGAGCTGTTTTTT. Translated: CASSLVMSGSLSAGELFF.

The J gene is TRBJ1-3, the V gene TRBV3-1 (or the pseudogene TRBV3-2); D is undetermined. V shed 5 bases and J shed 4 bases, with 12 bases lying between them. Germline assignment: CDR1 LGHDT and CDR2 YNNKEL (reference sequence). This CDR3 has 14 amino acids. The CDR3 here is CASSTSKAGNTIYF. Here the CDR3 DNA reads TGTGCCAGCAGCACTAGTAAGGCGGGAAACACCATATATTTT.

V usage is TRBV7-9 and J usage is TRBJ1-4; D perhaps matches TRBD1 (5 bases). CDR1 and CDR2 (germline): SEHNR, FQNEAQ (reference sequence). The CDR3 contains 18 residues. The germline V and J ends were trimmed by 5 bases and 0 bases, with 19 bases remaining between them. The CDR3 spells CASSPGRMAGATNEKLFF. The CDR3 coding sequence is TGTGCCAGCAGCCCCGGGAGGATGGCGGGGGCAACTAATGAAAAACTGTTTTTT.

The chain couples TRBV4-3 to TRBJ2-3, with 8 bases that match TRBD2. After removal of 0 bases from V and 1 base from J, the junction contained 3 bases not matched to a gene. The CDR3 runs 16 residues. Germline values: CDR1 LGHNA, CDR2 YSLEER. This chain's CDR3 is CASSQDGAGGTDTQYF. CDR3 sequence (DNA): TGCGCCAGCAGCCAAGATGGAGCGGGGGGCACAGATACGCAGTATTTT.

This rearrangement joins TRBV30 to TRBJ1-1, with D uncertain. V lost 0 bases, J lost 5 bases, and 16 bases lay in between. Germline CDR1 and CDR2: GTSNPN and SVGIG (reference sequence). CDR3 length: 15 amino acids. CDR3 in amino acids: CAWSVEAALGTEAFF. CDR3 DNA sequence: TGTGCCTGGAGTGTAGAGGCCGCCCTCGGGACTGAAGCTTTCTTT. Full variable domain (missing parts from reference TRBV30 and TRBJ1-1): SQTIHQWPATLVQPVGSPLSLECTVEGTSNPNLYWYRQAAGRGLQLLFYSVGIGQISSEVPQNLSASRPQDRQFILSSKKLLLSDSGFYLCAWSVEAALGTEAFFGQGTRLTVV.

The chain couples TRBV10-2 to TRBJ2-7, with D possibly TRBD2 on 6 matching bases. There are 15 residues in the CDR3. Between the trimmed V and J ends, which lost 7 bases and 4 bases, there was a span of 20 bases. Germline V gives CDR1 WSHSY, CDR2 SAAADI. DNA for the CDR3: TGCGCCAGCACCAAAGGCCTGGGGGGTTCGTACGAGCAGTACTTC. This gives the protein CASTKGLGGSYEQYF.

This clone was counted a few times. The CDR3 here is CASGEKLFF. The CDR3, as DNA: TGTGCCAGCGGCGAAAAACTGTTTTTT. The chain is built from TRBV28 and TRBJ1-4; D gene uncertain. V was shortened by 8 bases and J by 8 bases, with 3 bases between the two germline ends. Germline V lookup: CDR1 MDHEN, CDR2 SYDVKM. The CDR3 sequence is 9 residues long.

This clone was seen more than once but under ten times. This chain's CDR3 is CSVGSSYGYTF. CDR3 in DNA: TGCAGCGTTGGTTCTTCCTATGGCTACACCTTC. V gene TRBV29-1 combines with J gene TRBJ1-2, with D uncertain. The CDR3 is made up of 11 amino acids. Germline values: CDR1 SQVTM, CDR2 ANQGSEA. Trimming pared 4 bases from V and 4 bases from J, leaving 7 bases between.

J is TRBJ1-2 and V is TRBV19; TRBD1 agrees at 8 bases. With V trimmed by 8 bases and J by 4 bases, 12 bases remained unmatched. CDR1 and CDR2 (germline): LNHDA, SQIVND (reference sequence). The CDR3 totals 15 residues. CDR3 in amino acids: CASLARRDRIYGYTF. CDR3 nucleotide sequence: TGTGCCAGTTTGGCCCGCCGGGACAGGATCTATGGCTACACCTTC.

V is TRBV11-2 and J is TRBJ1-1; no reliable D call. In germline, CDR1 is SGHAT, CDR2 FQNNGV. The V end lost 5 bases, the J end lost 8 bases, and 15 bases lay between the germline ends. This CDR3 contains 13 residues. CDR3 sequence: CASSPQIKTEAFF. The DNA of the CDR3 is TGTGCCAGCAGCCCACAGATAAAGACCGAAGCTTTCTTT.

The gene calls are TRBV5-1 and TRBJ2-3; 10 positions agree with TRBD2. Looked up from germline, CDR1 is SGHRS and CDR2 is YFSETQ. The junction had 7 bases not matched to a gene; V was cut back by 0 bases and J by 6 bases. The CDR3 is 16 residues long. CDR3 sequence: CASSLGATSGVDTQYF. The CDR3 nucleotides are TGCGCCAGCAGCTTGGGAGCTACTAGCGGGGTGGATACGCAGTATTTT.

CDR3 residues: CAISGSADQPQHF. For the CDR3, the DNA is TGTGCCATCAGTGGGTCTGCAGATCAGCCCCAGCATTTT. The rearrangement links TRBV10-3 to TRBJ1-5, with D unclear. The CDR3 length is 13 residues. Trimming pared 4 bases from V and 5 bases from J, leaving 9 bases between. Germline V gene data show CDR1 as ENHRY and CDR2 as SYGVKD.

J is TRBJ2-3 and V is TRBV11-2; 10 bases agree with TRBD1. J was trimmed by 8 bases and V by 4 bases; bases with no gene match: 6. The V gene's germline CDR1 is SGHAT and CDR2 FQNNGV. This CDR3 has 14 residues. The chain's CDR3 is CASSYDRGRGTQYF. Here the CDR3 DNA reads TGTGCCAGCAGCTACGACAGGGGGCGAGGTACGCAGTATTTT.

The chain joins TRBV19 to TRBJ2-5; the D gene is possibly TRBD1 (5 bases). The CDR3 length is 14 residues. V lost 4 bases and J 5 bases, leaving 14 bases between the germline ends. Per germline, CDR1 LNHDA and CDR2 SQIVND (reference sequence). The CDR3 DNA reads TGTGCCAGTAGTAGGGGCAGTCGGCGCGAGACCCAGTACTTC. It yields the protein CASSRGSRRETQYF. Drawing the rest from reference TRBV19 and TRBJ2-5, the complete variable domain is DGGITQSPKYLFRKEGQNVTLSCEQNLNHDAMYWYRQDPGQGLRLIYYSQIVNDFQKGDIAEGYSVSREKKESFPLTVTSAQKNPTAFYLCASSRGSRRETQYFGPGTRLLVL.

The V gene is TRBV5-1, the J gene TRBJ2-5; TRBD1 agrees at 8 bases. The germline V gene encodes CDR1 SGHRS and CDR2 YFSETQ. This CDR3 region has 15 residues. V lost 0 bases and J lost 3; bases outside the gene matches: 4. In nucleotides, the CDR3 is TGCGCCAGCAGCTTGGGACAGGGGAAGGAAGAGACCCAGTACTTC. Its translation: CASSLGQGKEETQYF.

The chain has TRBV5-1 and TRBJ2-5; D is undetermined. V lost 0 bases, J lost 4 bases, and 13 bases lay in between. In germline, CDR1 is SGHRS, CDR2 YFSETQ. CDR3 length: 15 residues. CDR3 sequence reads: CASSLGRGGGETQYF. The DNA of the CDR3 is TGCGCCAGCAGCTTGGGTCGAGGCGGTGGAGAGACCCAGTACTTC.

The rearrangement joins TRBV4-1 to TRBJ1-5; 10 bases match TRBD1. Per germline, CDR1 MGHRA and CDR2 YSYEKL. The length of the CDR3 is 12 residues. The ends lost 10 bases at V and 7 bases at J; junction bases unmatched: 4. For the CDR3, the DNA is TGCGCCACGGGACAGGGGCGACAGCCCCAGCATTTT. Amino acids: CATGQGRQPQHF.

This chain uses TRBV12-5 with TRBJ2-1; D is possibly TRBD2 (6 bases). The germline V gene encodes CDR1 LGHNT and CDR2 FRNRAP. The CDR3 sequence is 14 residues long. Trimming stripped 2 bases from V and 9 bases from J, with 14 bases between. In DNA form, the CDR3 reads TGTGCTAGTGGTTTGCAGGGCGGGGAAGGTGAGCAGTTCTTC. Its protein product is CASGLQGGEGEQFF.

The V gene is TRBV11-3, the J gene TRBJ2-3, with 9 bases matching TRBD1. Trimming took 4 bases from V and 2 from J; bases not matched to a gene: 4. Per the germline V gene, CDR1 is SGHNT and CDR2 is YENEEA. This CDR3 region has 15 residues. This CDR3 reads CASSSWTGATDTQYF. The CDR3 DNA sequence: TGTGCCAGCAGCTCTTGGACAGGGGCCACAGATACGCAGTATTTT.

The chain combines TRBV18 with TRBJ2-3, with a possible D match to TRBD2 (6 bases). The CDR3 is 18 residues long. Germline V gene sequence: CDR1 KGHSH, CDR2 LQKENI. The V gene lost 1 base and the J gene lost 3 bases, with 20 bases spanning the gap. The CDR3 reads CASSPRGSAGLFTDTQYF. In nucleotides, the CDR3 is TGTGCCAGCTCACCACGTGGATCTGCGGGGTTGTTTACAGATACGCAGTATTTT.

This clone has a handful of counts. The V gene is TRBV5-6, the J gene TRBJ1-4, with D maybe TRBD1 (5 bases). V lost 3 bases, J lost 0 bases, and 15 bases lay in between. CDR1 is SGHDT and CDR2 is YYEEEE in the germline V gene. The CDR3 is 17 residues long. In DNA form, the CDR3 reads TGTGCCAGCAGCTACTTACAGGCCCCTGCAACTAATGAAAAACTGTTTTTT. Amino acids: CASSYLQAPATNEKLFF.

The chain recombines TRBV15 with TRBJ1-5; no clear D. The CDR3 spans 15 residues. Per germline, CDR1 LNHNV and CDR2 YYDKDF (reference sequence). Trimming shortened V by 0 bases and J by 7 bases, and 13 bases separated the two germline ends. This chain's CDR3 is CATSRDTSEGQPQHF. DNA for the CDR3: TGTGCCACCAGCAGAGATACCTCAGAGGGCCAGCCCCAGCATTTT.

CDR3 in amino acids: CASSTTLLASGNEQFF. In nucleotides, the CDR3 is TGTGCCAGTAGTACCACCCTCTTGGCTAGCGGGAATGAGCAGTTCTTC. This chain links TRBV19 with TRBJ2-1; 8 positions agree with TRBD2. CDR1 LNHDA and CDR2 SQIVND come from the germline V gene (reference sequence). Trimming took 4 bases from V and 7 from J; bases not matched to a gene: 12. CDR3 length equals 16 residues.